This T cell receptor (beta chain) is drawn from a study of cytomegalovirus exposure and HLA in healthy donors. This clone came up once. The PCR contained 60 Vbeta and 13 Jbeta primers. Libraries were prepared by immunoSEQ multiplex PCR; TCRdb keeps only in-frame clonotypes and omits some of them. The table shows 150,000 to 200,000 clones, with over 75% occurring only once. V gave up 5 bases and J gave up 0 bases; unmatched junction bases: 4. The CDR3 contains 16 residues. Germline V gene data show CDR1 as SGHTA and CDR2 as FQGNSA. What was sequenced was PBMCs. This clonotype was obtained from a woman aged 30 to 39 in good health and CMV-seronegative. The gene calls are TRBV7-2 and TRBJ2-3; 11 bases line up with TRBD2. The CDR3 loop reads CASSLIAGGSTDTQYF. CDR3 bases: TGTGCCAGCAGCCTCATAGCGGGGGGGAGCACAGATACGCAGTATTTT. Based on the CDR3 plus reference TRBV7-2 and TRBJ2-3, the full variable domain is GAGVSQSPSNKVTEKGKDVELRCDPISGHTALYWYRQSLGQGLEFLIYFQGNSAPDKSGLPSDRFSAERTGGSVSTLTIQRTQQEDSAVYLCASSLIAGGSTDTQYFGPGTRLTVL.